The clone carrying this T cell receptor (beta chain) was counted many times. The method was immunoSEQ multiplex PCR; TCRdb's version includes in-frame clones alone and lacks a portion of them. Altogether 57,000 or so clones were found in the sample, and no singletons occur. This sample was included in a study of T cell clonality in common variable immunodeficiency. The source is a person aged 18 to 70 in good health. The specimen was peripheral blood mononuclear cells.

The CDR3 bases that were read are TGCAGTGCTAGAGCCTCAAGGGGAAACACC. Translation gives CSARASRGNT. Given in full, the CDR3 is CSARASRGNTIYF. The chain recombines TRBV20-1 with TRBJ1-3; D is unresolved. The DNA ends 3 residues before the CDR3 does, and the rest of the CDR3 is filled in from the germline J gene. V was trimmed by 1 base and J by 4 bases, leaving 8 bases between them. Germline V gene lookup returns CDR1 DFQATT and CDR2 SNEGSKA (reference sequence). The CDR3 spans 13 residues.